The sequence of this TCR beta chain was determined in a study of beta chain features in type 1 diabetes. Expressed TCRB transcripts got sequenced, as all isolated RNA was reverse transcribed. Assay: immunoSEQ multiplex PCR; the TCRdb copy retains only in-frame clones and omits some. The sample holds roughly 340,000 clones, over 10% seen once. This clone was seen a few times. Antigen specificity is unknown. Sorting of CD4+ naive, central memory, regulatory and stem cell-like memory cells was performed via CD45RO/CCR7/CD25/CD127/CD95/CD27. Study-wide points: Type 1 diabetes patients had moderately but significantly shorter TCRB CDR3s in all four CD4+ subsets.

CDR3 length equals 15 residues. V lost 4 bases to trimming and J lost 7 bases; unmatched junction nucleotides: 11. The germline V gene has CDR1 SGHDT and CDR2 YYEEEE. This clonotype was obtained from a woman aged 18-29 years with type 1 diabetes. This rearrangement joins TRBV5-6 to TRBJ2-1; 7 bases agree with TRBD2. Sequencing used naive CD4+ T cells from blood. The CDR3 is CASSPSGTAWNEQFF. The DNA of the CDR3 is TGTGCCAGCAGCCCGAGCGGGACCGCGTGGAATGAGCAGTTCTTC.